The 12 T cell receptor beta chains reported below all come from one sample, sequenced in a study of patients and donors after allogeneic stem cell transplantation (dated by TCRdb to 2020 to 2021). Libraries were built with RT-PCR. This sample was sequenced with a NextSeq 550. TCRdb trimmed public reads at Q25 via fastp, called clones via MiXCR and kept in-frame beta chains. Each record represents a unique CDR3 protein, reported with the most common genes and DNA among its rows. Within this sample are approximately 57,000 distinct CDR3 sequences, with 10% to 15% of them counted one time only. Less than 35% of the sample belongs to the ten largest clones. The sample was blood, either unsorted or a sorted T cell fraction (not recorded which). Every receptor here comes from a human donor who was either an allogeneic HSCT recipient or a stem cell or donor lymphocyte infusion donor (not recorded which). It is not recorded whose cells these are; they may come from a transplant donor.

There are a few counts of this clonotype. This rearrangement joins TRBV12-3 or TRBV12-4 to TRBJ2-1; TRBD1 might be the D (6 bases). There are 15 residues in the CDR3. The V end lost 1 base, the J end lost 4 bases, and 11 bases lay between the germline ends. CDR3 amino acids: CASSLEGTRYNEQFF. CDR3 sequence (DNA): TGTGCCAGCAGTTTAGAGGGGACACGGTACAATGAGCAGTTCTTC.

This clonotype has ten or more counts. The chain joins TRBV29-1 to TRBJ2-2; 8 bases are a match to TRBD2. The CDR3 spans 13 residues. V was clipped by 6 bases and J by 4 bases; unmatched bases: 4. Germline-derived CDR1 and CDR2 are SQVTM and ANQGSEA. This CDR3 reads CSVGGGSTGELFF. CDR3 coding DNA: TGCAGCGTCGGGGGGGGCTCCACCGGGGAGCTGTTTTTT.

This clonotype has only a few counts. The rearrangement joins TRBV11-3 to TRBJ2-1, with 7 bases aligning to TRBD2. This CDR3 region has 15 residues. Losses at the gene ends were 0 bases for V and 8 bases for J; bases not matched to a gene: 7. From germline, CDR1 is SGHNT and CDR2 YENEEA. Here the CDR3 DNA reads TGTGCCAGCAGCTTAGACGGAGCGGGATCTGATGAGCAGTTCTTC. This codes for CASSLDGAGSDEQFF.

V is TRBV3-1 and J is TRBJ2-1; 9 positions match TRBD1. Germline V lookup: CDR1 LGHDT, CDR2 YNNKEL (reference sequence). This CDR3 has 14 amino acids. After removal of 2 bases from V and 9 bases from J, the junction contained 5 bases not matched to a gene. CDR3 DNA sequence: TGTGCCAGCAGCCAATGGGACAGGGTCGGTGAGCAGTTCTTC. Protein: CASSQWDRVGEQFF.

V and J are TRBV7-2 and TRBJ2-5; D is undetermined. V lost 2 bases and J lost 4, with 11 bases in between. CDR3 length equals 14 residues. CDR1 is SGHTA, CDR2 FQGNSA, per germline. Written as DNA, the CDR3 is TGTGCCAGCAGCTTACAGAATACCCCAGAGACCCAGTACTTC. It specifies CASSLQNTPETQYF.

The chain carries TRBV29-1 and TRBJ1-1; maybe TRBD1 (6 bases). V lost 0 bases, J lost 1 base, and 12 bases lay in between. CDR3 length: 15 residues. CDR1 and CDR2 (germline): SQVTM, ANQGSEA. CDR3 sequence (DNA): TGCAGCGTTGAAGATCGACGGACAGCGAACACTGAAGCTTTCTTT. Translation gives CSVEDRRTANTEAFF.

Only a few counts were recorded for this clonotype. The chain is built from TRBV20-1 and TRBJ2-7, with no clear D. The ends were cut back, 4 bases at V and 0 bases at J, with 10 bases in the middle. Looked up from germline, CDR1 is DFQATT and CDR2 is SNEGSKA (reference sequence). The CDR3 runs to 13 residues. CDR3 nucleotide sequence: TGCAGTGCTATTTGGGTCAGCTCCTACGAGCAGTACTTC. Translating it yields CSAIWVSSYEQYF.

Many counts were recorded for this clonotype. The chain couples TRBV27 to TRBJ1-2; no clear D gene. Looked up from germline, CDR1 is MNHEY and CDR2 is SMNVEV (reference sequence). The CDR3 is 13 residues long. V was shortened by 3 bases and J by 8 bases, with 13 bases between the two germline ends. The CDR3 loop is CASSFSDAWGYTF. The CDR3, as DNA: TGTGCCAGCAGTTTCTCGGACGCTTGGGGCTACACCTTC.

This clonotype has a count of ten or more. This rearrangement joins TRBV12-3 or TRBV12-4 to TRBJ1-2; no reliable D call. V was trimmed by 1 base and J by 8 bases, leaving 11 bases between them. The CDR3 is made up of 13 amino acids. CDR3 loop: CASSLGGITGYTF. The CDR3 DNA reads as TGTGCCAGCAGTTTAGGAGGCATAACGGGCTACACCTTC.

The chain joins TRBV6-5 to TRBJ2-7, with D possibly being TRBD1 (6 bases). The V end was cut by 4 bases, the J end by 0 bases, with 10 bases between. The CDR3 runs 14 residues. The germline CDR1 and CDR2 sequences are MNHEY and SVGAGI. Here the CDR3 reads CASSWTDSSYEQYF. CDR3 sequence (DNA): TGTGCCAGCAGTTGGACGGACAGCTCCTACGAGCAGTACTTC.

This chain links TRBV30 with TRBJ2-7; the match to TRBD2 covers 8 bases. After removal of 1 base from V and 7 bases from J, the junction contained 6 bases not matched to a gene. The germline gives CDR1 GTSNPN, CDR2 SVGIG (reference sequence). This CDR3 has 13 residues. The CDR3, as DNA: TGTGCCTGGAGTGGAGCGGGAGCTCCTGAGCAGTACTTC. Its protein is CAWSGAGAPEQYF.

This clonotype was recorded a few times. J is TRBJ2-2 and V is TRBV12-3 or TRBV12-4; D is unresolved. Trimming cost V 3 bases and J 5 bases, with 4 bases left between them. CDR3 length: 12 amino acids. CDR3 DNA sequence: TGTGCCAGCAGTTTCTGGACCGGGGAGCTGTTTTTT. It translates to CASSFWTGELFF.